Below are 19 T cell receptor beta chains sequenced from a single sample in a study of blood T cell repertoires in COVID-19 (TCRdb year 2020). Libraries were made using the immunoSEQ multiplex PCR assay. TCRdb carries this immuneACCESS record with in-frame sequences only. Its versions omit some clonotypes, under half of them owing to an unresolved V gene in the studies checked, with the rest unexplained. A total of fewer than 350,000 clones appear in this sample, approximately 83% of them only once. Around 2.1% of the sample belongs to the ten largest clones. The sample taken for sequencing was PBMCs or T cells enriched from blood (not recorded which). Receptors were obtained from a man younger than 45 who had recovered from COVID-19.

For the CDR3, the DNA is TGTGCCAGCCGGGAGACAGGGGTGGGCTACACCTTC. It codes for CASRETGVGYTF. The chain uses TRBV2 and TRBJ1-2, with 8 bases aligning to TRBD1. CDR1 and CDR2 from the germline V gene are SNHLY and FYNNEI. This CDR3 comprises 12 residues. J gave up 8 bases and V 8 bases, and 7 bases lay outside the gene matches.

The chain has TRBV6-5 and TRBJ1-5, with no clear D. Trimming took 6 bases from V and 7 from J, leaving 19 bases between them. Germline CDR1 reads MNHEY; CDR2 reads SVGAGI. The CDR3 runs 15 residues. The CDR3 here is CASSRTVTGGQPQHF. The CDR3 DNA reads TGTGCCAGCAGCCGGACCGTTACTGGAGGACAGCCCCAGCATTTT.

V and J are TRBV5-1 and TRBJ2-1, with 15 bases aligning to TRBD2. Losses at the gene ends were 4 bases for V and 9 bases for J; bases not matched to a gene: 5. Germline V gene data show CDR1 as SGHRS and CDR2 as YFSETQ. The CDR3 has 15 amino acids. The CDR3 spells CASSRGLAGGSEQFF. The CDR3 coding sequence is TGCGCCAGCAGCCGGGGACTAGCGGGGGGTAGTGAGCAGTTCTTC. Full variable domain (rest looked up from reference TRBV5-1 and TRBJ2-1): KAGVTQTPRYLIKTRGQQVTLSCSPISGHRSVSWYQQTPGQGLQFLFEYFSETQRNKGNFPGRFSGRQFSNSRSEMNVSTLELGDSALYLCASSRGLAGGSEQFFGPGTRLTVL.

V is TRBV5-1 and J is TRBJ2-7; 9 bases map to TRBD1. This CDR3 comprises 18 residues. CDR1 is SGHRS and CDR2 is YFSETQ in the germline V gene. With 7 bases clipped from V and 2 bases from J, the junction kept 19 bases outside the gene matches. The CDR3 DNA sequence: TGCGCCAGCTCGAAGAAAGGAACAGGGGGCATAATCCCCTACGAGCAGTACTTC. This sequence encodes CASSKKGTGGIIPYEQYF.

The chain couples TRBV7-2 to TRBJ1-1; D gene ambiguous. Germline V gene sequence: CDR1 SGHTA, CDR2 FQGNSA. V lost 6 bases and J 2 bases, leaving 13 bases between the germline ends. This CDR3 is 14 amino acids long. The CDR3 region has the DNA TGTGCCAGCAGAACCTCGGTAGTAAACACTGAAGCTTTCTTT. Residues: CASRTSVVNTEAFF.

This clone was seen only once. The rearrangement joins TRBV14 to TRBJ1-2, with D possibly matching TRBD1 (5 bases). Germline CDR1 is SGHDN and CDR2 is FVKESK. This CDR3 spans 16 amino acids. The V end was cut by 0 bases, the J end by 8 bases, with 19 bases between. The CDR3 nucleotides read TGTGCCAGCAGCCAAGATAACCCCGTCGGGGGAGGAGGCTACACCTTC. Its protein product is CASSQDNPVGGGGYTF.

Details on this clone: In the same sample, other DNA sequences code for this CDR3. This sequence joins TRBV5-1 and TRBJ2-7; D possibly corresponds to TRBD2 (6 bases). Germline V gives CDR1 SGHRS, CDR2 YFSETQ. This CDR3 has 14 residues. The V and J ends lost 0 bases and 3 bases respectively, with 10 bases between them. CDR3 sequence: CASSLAGGNYEQYF. The DNA for the CDR3 is TGCGCCAGCAGCTTGGCCGGGGGTAACTACGAGCAGTACTTC.

This sequence joins TRBV5-6 and TRBJ1-6; TRBD1 agrees at 9 bases. This CDR3 comprises 15 residues. Germline CDR1 SGHDT, CDR2 YYEEEE. V was pared by 4 bases and J by 6 bases, with 5 bases of the junction left unmatched. Here the CDR3 DNA reads TGTGCCAGCAGCCGGGACAGGGTGTCTAATTCACCCCTCCACTTT. This translates into CASSRDRVSNSPLHF.

This clone appeared once. The chain couples TRBV6-5 to TRBJ1-1; TRBD1 might be the D (5 bases). This CDR3 region has 16 residues. Per the germline V gene, CDR1 is MNHEY and CDR2 is SVGAGI. V was shortened by 2 bases and J by 6 bases, with 19 bases between the two germline ends. CDR3 sequence reads: CASSYPPEVKGPEAFF. CDR3 sequence (DNA): TGTGCCAGCAGTTACCCCCCTGAGGTGAAGGGGCCTGAAGCTTTCTTT.

The V call is TRBV5-1, the J call TRBJ2-1; 7 nucleotides line up with TRBD1. This CDR3 contains 14 residues. CDR1 is SGHRS and CDR2 is YFSETQ in the germline V gene. The ends lost 4 bases at V and 0 bases at J; junction bases unmatched: 1. The CDR3 DNA sequence: TGCGCCAGCAGCGGGGACAGCTCCTACAATGAGCAGTTCTTC. The encoded protein is CASSGDSSYNEQFF.

This clone appeared a few times. This chain uses TRBV21-1 with TRBJ1-5; the table's TRBD1 call for D was not verified on the DNA. TRBV21-1 is a pseudogene locus. The CDR3 has 20 amino acids. CDR3 coding DNA: TGTGCCAGCAGCGCCCGAGGGGAGGACAGGGGCGAAGGGGGCAATCAGCCCCAGCATTTT. It specifies CASSARGEDRGEGGNQPQHF.

The rearrangement uses TRBV5-8 and TRBJ1-2; D is unclear. V was shortened by 0 bases and J by 2 bases, with 5 bases between the two germline ends. CDR3 length equals 13 residues. CDR1 and CDR2 from the germline V gene are SGHTS and YDEGEE. The CDR3 sequence: CASSLDMNYGYTF. As DNA, the CDR3 is TGTGCCAGCAGCTTGGACATGAACTATGGCTACACCTTC.

This sequence joins TRBV4-2 and TRBJ2-1; 12 bases are a match to TRBD1. The germline V gene has CDR1 LGHNA and CDR2 YNFKEQ. Trimming took 0 bases from V and 14 from J; bases not matched to a gene: 14. This CDR3 is 17 amino acids long. CDR3 in DNA: TGTGCCAGCAGCCAAGAAGGGGACAGGGGGCTCCTAGCGGGGAAGTTCTTC. It is translated as CASSQEGDRGLLAGKFF.

CDR3 residues: CASSLEGTRGHEQYF. The DNA for the CDR3 is TGTGCCAGCAGCTTAGAAGGGACTAGGGGCCACGAGCAGTACTTC. The J gene is TRBJ2-7, the V gene TRBV7-6; 8 bases match TRBD2. V dropped 1 base and J dropped 5; count of bases not matched to a gene: 7. Germline V gene sequence: CDR1 SGHVS, CDR2 FNYEAQ. The CDR3 spans 15 residues.

This chain uses TRBV7-2 with TRBJ2-7; a weak D match, TRBD2 (6 bases). Trimming removed 7 bases from V and 4 bases from J, with 14 bases in between. The CDR3 covers 13 residues. Per germline, CDR1 SGHTA and CDR2 FQGNSA. CDR3 DNA: TGTGCCAGCAACCGTGGAGGAGGGTACGAGCAGTACTTC. Protein product: CASNRGGGYEQYF. Filled out from reference TRBV7-2 and TRBJ2-7, the complete variable domain reads GAGVSQSPSNKVTEKGKDVELRCDPISGHTALYWYRQSLGQGLEFLIYFQGNSAPDKSGLPSDRFSAERTGGSVSTLTIQRTQQEDSAVYLCASNRGGGYEQYFGPGTRLTVT.

V is TRBV6-6 and J is TRBJ2-5, with 9 nucleotides matching TRBD1. The CDR3 extends over 14 amino acids. Unmatched junction bases numbered 6, after V lost 6 bases and J lost 4 bases. Germline loops: CDR1 MNHNY, CDR2 SVGAGI (reference sequence). This chain's CDR3 is CASRGQGVRETQYF. The CDR3 bases are TGTGCCAGCAGGGGACAGGGAGTACGAGAGACCCAGTACTTC.

V is TRBV24-1 and J is TRBJ1-1, with 9 nucleotides matching TRBD1. Germline CDR1 KGHDR, CDR2 SFDVKD. This CDR3 contains 17 residues. Trimming removed 3 bases from V and 4 bases from J; junction bases left unmatched: 11. The CDR3 spells CATSDGQGKGYGTEAFF. CDR3 coding DNA: TGTGCCACCAGTGATGGACAGGGGAAAGGGTACGGCACTGAAGCTTTCTTT.

The chain joins TRBV3-1 (or the pseudogene TRBV3-2) to TRBJ1-2; 8 bases fit TRBD1. The germline V gene encodes CDR1 LGHDT and CDR2 YNNKEL (reference sequence). The V segment lost 6 bases and the J segment 3 bases; nucleotides outside the gene matches: 0. This CDR3 has 12 residues. The CDR3 loop is CASRTGDYGYTF. The CDR3 nucleotides read TGTGCCAGCAGGACAGGGGACTATGGCTACACCTTC.

The V call is TRBV15, the J call TRBJ1-1; TRBD1 is a possible D gene (5 bases). The CDR3 runs to 16 residues. Germline V lookup: CDR1 LNHNV, CDR2 YYDKDF (reference sequence). V lost 3 bases to trimming and J lost 4 bases, with 18 bases between them. CDR3 sequence reads: CATSRDPGGRGTEAFF. Written as DNA, the CDR3 is TGTGCCACCAGCAGGGACCCCGGGGGGAGGGGCACTGAAGCTTTCTTT.